This is a list of T cell receptor beta chains from one sample in a study of control samples from healthy donors and cancer patients. TCRdb keeps only in-frame clones here, not all; method: immunoSEQ multiplex PCR. The sample consists of 150,000 or so clones, over 85% of them appearing once. Sequencing was done on a sample of blood. The receptors originated from a woman aged 60-75 years in good health. CDR3s include the opening cysteine and the closing phenylalanine or tryptophan. The order of the fields is V gene, J gene, CDR3 protein.

TRBV3-1/TRBV3-2	TRBJ2-3	CASSQGAPTTDTQYF
TRBV30	TRBJ2-2	CAWSVWASTGELFF
TRBV30	TRBJ2-1	CAWSGPYNEQFF
TRBV10-3	TRBJ1-4	CAISEGGMGEKLFF
TRBV18	TRBJ1-4	CASSPQQTNEKLFF
TRBV5-1	TRBJ1-3	CASSFRTGPFSGNTIYF
TRBV19	TRBJ2-7	CASSIGVGGDYEQYF
TRBV3-1/TRBV3-2	TRBJ2-5	CASSQLAGAQETQYF
TRBV7-2	TRBJ1-5	CASSVPGGINQPQHF
TRBV5-1	TRBJ1-1	CPRSRQGGGTEAFF
TRBV4-3	TRBJ2-5	CASSQLAGGGETQYF
TRBV6-5	TRBJ1-1	CASSYSPPHGAEAFF
TRBV5-1	TRBJ1-4	CASRPQGSNEKLFF
TRBV5-6	TRBJ1-2	CASSLGSTGGGYTF
TRBV18	TRBJ1-1	CASSLQGRGMNTEAFF
TRBV5-5	TRBJ2-7	CASMLFDRTYEQYF
TRBV9	TRBJ2-3	CASSVGSLRDGGDTQYF
TRBV6-1	TRBJ1-2	CASSEAPLNGRVGRNGYTF
TRBV4-3	TRBJ2-7	CASSQGLAREQYF
TRBV3-1/TRBV3-2	TRBJ2-7	CASSLTSGGNEQYF
TRBV21-1	TRBJ1-4	CASILLPSGRLDEKLFF
TRBV11-2	TRBJ2-5	CASSLGIEETQYF
TRBV5-1	TRBJ2-1	CASSSERGLSYNEQFF
TRBV12-3/TRBV12-4	TRBJ2-7	CASSFVRGYEQYF
TRBV19	TRBJ1-5	CASSIGDRGYGNQPQHF
TRBV6-5	TRBJ1-3	CASSHRSSSGNTIYF
TRBV24-1	TRBJ2-1	CATSDSDRALNEQFF
TRBV5-1	TRBJ1-5	CASSWDGLGDQPQHF
TRBV18	TRBJ1-2	CASSPTGGPLYGYTF
TRBV7-9	TRBJ2-2	CASSKASNTGELFF
TRBV10-3	TRBJ1-4	CAIQGDRKEKLFF
TRBV10-1	TRBJ1-1	CASLDRGHSMNTEAFF
TRBV19	TRBJ1-4	CASTSVTATNEKLFF
TRBV9	TRBJ1-2	CASSVGTVDGYTF
TRBV18	TRBJ2-5	CASSPGRGGVTQYF
TRBV6-2/TRBV6-3	TRBJ2-5	CASSMGTGGLQETQYF
TRBV18	TRBJ2-5	CASSPQKQETQYF
TRBV19	TRBJ1-1	CASTFRDRGRFTEAFF
TRBV18	TRBJ1-1	CASSLGAIMNTEAFF
TRBV3-1/TRBV3-2	TRBJ2-7	CASSLSGEQYF